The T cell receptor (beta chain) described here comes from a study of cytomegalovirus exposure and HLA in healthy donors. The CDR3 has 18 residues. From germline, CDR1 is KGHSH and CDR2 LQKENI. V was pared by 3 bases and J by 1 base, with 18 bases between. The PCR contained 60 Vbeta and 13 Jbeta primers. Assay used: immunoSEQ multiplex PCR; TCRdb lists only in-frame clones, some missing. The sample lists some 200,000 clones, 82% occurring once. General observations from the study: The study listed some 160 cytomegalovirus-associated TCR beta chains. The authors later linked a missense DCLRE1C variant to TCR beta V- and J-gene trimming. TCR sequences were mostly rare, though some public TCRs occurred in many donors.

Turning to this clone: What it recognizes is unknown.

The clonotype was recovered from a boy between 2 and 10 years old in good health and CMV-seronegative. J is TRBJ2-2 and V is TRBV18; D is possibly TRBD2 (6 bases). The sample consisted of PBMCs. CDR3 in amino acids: CASSPMNRGGLNTGELFF. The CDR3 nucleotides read TGTGCCAGCTCACCGATGAATAGGGGAGGCTTGAACACCGGGGAGCTGTTTTTT.